The present T cell receptor beta chain was sequenced within a study of T cell therapy after organ transplantation. Study background: About 75% of the ten patients were clinical responders.

The CDR3 contains 15 residues. V gave up 1 base and J gave up 0 bases, with 9 bases separating them. Germline V gene sequence: CDR1 LNHDA, CDR2 SQIVND (reference sequence). As to time point: 4-8 weeks after completion of therapy. Produced via immunoSEQ multiplex PCR; TCRdb's table is partial and in-frame only. The sample holds 4,800 or so clones, about 63% seen once. Concerning this clone itself: Its antigen remains unidentified.

The origin of this receptor is a human patient who had received a solid organ transplant and had CMV disease. Part of the T cell pool may stem from the graft donor. The sequencing used CD8+ T cells from blood, collected after autologous CMV-specific T cell therapy. The genes are TRBV19 and TRBJ1-2, with a tentative D call TRBD1 (6 bases). The CDR3 spells CASSIGGTPNYGYTF. CDR3 DNA sequence: TGTGCCAGTAGTATAGGAGGGACACCTAACTATGGCTACACCTTC.